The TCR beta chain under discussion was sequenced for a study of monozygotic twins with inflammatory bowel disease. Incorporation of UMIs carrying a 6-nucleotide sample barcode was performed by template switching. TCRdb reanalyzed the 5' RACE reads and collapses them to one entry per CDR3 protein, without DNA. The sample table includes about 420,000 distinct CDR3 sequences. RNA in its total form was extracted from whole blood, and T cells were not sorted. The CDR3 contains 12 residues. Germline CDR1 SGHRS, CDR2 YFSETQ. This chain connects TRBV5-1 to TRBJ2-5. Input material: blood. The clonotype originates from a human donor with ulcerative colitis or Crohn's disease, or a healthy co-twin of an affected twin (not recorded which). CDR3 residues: CASSLVGETQYF.